This entry lists 30 T cell receptor beta chains sequenced from one sample in a study of regulatory T cells in long-lasting Graves disease. Time point defined: newly diagnosed GD, antithyroid drugs for less than 3 months. Scientists built the TCR library using RNA that was extracted from PBMCs. Building the TCR beta libraries relied on iRepertoire HTBI primers, and CDR3 regions underwent Arm-PCR. TCRdb reprocessed the multiplex PCR reads with MiXCR, giving one entry per CDR3 protein. Here the sample spans hundreds of thousands of distinct CDR3 sequences, more than 15% being singletons. These data are also associated with another study on T cells in Graves' hyperthyroidism and ophthalmopathy.

The sequences come from peripheral blood mononuclear cells (PBMCs), collected at new diagnosis, from a patient treated with antithyroid drugs. All receptors come from a woman aged 35-60 years with Graves disease.

This clonotype has ten or more counts. The chain uses TRBV6-1 and TRBJ1-1; D gene uncertain. V gave up 5 bases and J gave up 4 bases, with 38 bases separating them. Germline V gives CDR1 MNHNS, CDR2 SASEGT. The CDR3 consists of 22 residues. The chain's CDR3 is CASSRRRVGSSHRLNLATEAFF. In DNA form, the CDR3 reads TGTGCCAGCAGTAGGCGAAGGGTCGGTTCATCTCACCGGCTCAACCTTGCCACTGAAGCTTTCTTT.

This clonotype was observed at least ten times. The chain employs TRBV28 and TRBJ1-2; weak D call: TRBD1 (6 bases). The CDR3 is made up of 14 amino acids. Trimming left V 6 bases short and J 1 base short, with 12 bases between. Germline lookup yields CDR1 MDHEN and CDR2 SYDVKM. The CDR3 loop is CASRPGTLNYGYTF. CDR3 DNA: TGTGCCAGCAGACCGGGGACACTTAACTATGGCTACACCTTC.

This clonotype was observed many times. This rearrangement joins TRBV20-1 to TRBJ2-1; 11 nucleotides line up with TRBD2. Germline V lookup: CDR1 DFQATT, CDR2 SNEGSKA (reference sequence). The CDR3 is made up of 19 amino acids. V gave up 2 bases and J gave up 4 bases; unmatched junction bases: 16. The CDR3 coding sequence is TGCAGTGCTAGATTCCGACTCGCGGGGCTAGCGGGGGGTTACAATGAGCAGTTCTTC. Its protein product is CSARFRLAGLAGGYNEQFF.

This clonotype was seen many times. The chain joins TRBV6-2 or TRBV6-3 to TRBJ2-5; D assignment may be TRBD1 or TRBD2 (5 bases each). Germline CDR1 is MNHEY and CDR2 is SVGEGT. V was cut by 2 bases and J by 4 bases, with 11 bases left in between. The CDR3 has 14 amino acids. This CDR3 is CASSYGGRPETQYF. CDR3 coding DNA: TGTGCCAGCAGTTACGGGGGACGGCCAGAGACCCAGTACTTC.

This clonotype has more than one count but fewer than ten. The chain links TRBV6-5 to TRBJ2-1; D may match TRBD1 or TRBD2 (5 bases each). The CDR3 covers 19 residues. Germline CDR1 MNHEY, CDR2 SVGAGI. V was cut by 2 bases and J by 1 base, with 21 bases left in between. The CDR3 protein is CASSYHPRDVWGSYNEQFF. The CDR3 nucleotides are TGTGCCAGCAGTTACCACCCTCGGGACGTCTGGGGGTCCTACAATGAGCAGTTCTTC.

This clonotype was counted many times. V usage is TRBV6-1 and J usage is TRBJ2-7; D is unresolved. Germline V lookup: CDR1 MNHNS, CDR2 SASEGT. The CDR3 totals 13 residues. Trimming removed 2 bases at V and 0 bases at J, with 5 bases between. CDR3 sequence: CASSELGSYEQYF. In DNA form, the CDR3 reads TGTGCCAGCAGTGAACTGGGCTCCTACGAGCAGTACTTC.

A word on this clonotype: A clone one base away is much larger, so this may be a read error. V usage is TRBV28 and J usage is TRBJ1-2; TRBD1 is a possible D gene (5 bases). The CDR3 consists of 15 residues. Trimming took off 10 bases at V and 5 bases at J, with 23 bases between the two ends. Germline CDR1 and CDR2: MDHEN and SYDVKM. The CDR3 protein is CANRLGTGGGYGYTF. CDR3 DNA: TGTGCCAACAGGCTCGGGACCGGAGGAGGGTATGGCTACACCTTC.

This clonotype has just a few counts. CDR3 bases: TGTGCCTGGTCGCTCTTACAGGGGAATTCACCCCTCCACTTT. Translated, it gives CAWSLLQGNSPLHF. This chain joins TRBV30 and TRBJ1-6; 7 bases align to TRBD1. The ends lost 5 bases at V and 7 bases at J; junction bases unmatched: 8. The CDR3 length is 14 residues. Germline CDR1 GTSNPN, CDR2 SVGIG (reference sequence).

V usage is TRBV7-9 and J usage is TRBJ1-4, with TRBD1 matching 8 bases. The CDR3 consists of 14 residues. The V gene's germline CDR1 is SEHNR and CDR2 FQNEAQ (reference sequence). The ends lost 4 bases at V and 4 bases at J; junction bases unmatched: 2. The chain's CDR3 is CASSSGGHNEKLFF. CDR3 coding DNA: TGTGCCAGCAGCTCAGGGGGCCATAATGAAAAACTGTTTTTT.

Points on this clonotype: The junction departs from germline at one end; a sequencing error may be responsible. The V and J genes are TRBV7-8 and TRBJ1-5; D gene unclear. The CDR3 sequence is 13 residues long. Germline V lookup: CDR1 SGHVS, CDR2 FQNEAQ. The DNA for the CDR3 is TGTGCCGGCAGCCGGTCAAGGGATCAGCCCCAGCATTTT. Encoded protein: CAGSRSRDQPQHF.

Comments on this clonotype: A read error is likely here: a far larger clone is one base away. The gene calls are TRBV11-2 and TRBJ2-3; either TRBD1 or TRBD2 may supply D (5 bases each). The CDR3 totals 13 residues. Germline CDR1 SGHAT, CDR2 FQNNGV. CDR3 protein: CAGSLRGADTQYF. DNA of the CDR3: TGTGCCGGCAGCTTAAGAGGGGCAGATACGCAGTATTTT.

J is TRBJ2-2 and V is TRBV20-1; D might be TRBD1 (5 bases). The CDR3 is 13 residues long. The V end was cut by 6 bases, the J end by 4 bases, with 12 bases between. CDR1 and CDR2 from the germline V gene are DFQATT and SNEGSKA (reference sequence). CDR3 amino acids: CSAPGHPTGELFF. Here the CDR3 DNA reads TGCAGTGCCCCAGGACACCCCACCGGGGAGCTGTTTTTT.

This clonotype was counted at least ten times. The gene calls are TRBV12-3 or TRBV12-4 and TRBJ1-1, with no clear D. This CDR3 spans 18 amino acids. V lost 1 base, J lost 2 bases, and 20 bases lay in between. The CDR3 DNA follows: TGTGCCAGCAGTTTAGTCCAACGACGGACCATTACTAACACTGAAGCTTTCTTT. Protein: CASSLVQRRTITNTEAFF.

This clonotype has ten or more counts. CDR3 bases: TGTGCCAGCAGCCCACGTCCGGGGCAAGAGACCCAGTACTTC. Amino acids: CASSPRPGQETQYF. The chain has TRBV11-2 and TRBJ2-5; possibly TRBD2 for D (5 bases). Germline lookup yields CDR1 SGHAT and CDR2 FQNNGV. This CDR3 has 14 residues. The ends were cut back, 5 bases at V and 2 bases at J, with 12 bases in the middle.

The V gene is TRBV5-1, the J gene TRBJ1-1; a possible D gene is TRBD1 (6 bases). V dropped 1 base and J dropped 4 bases, with 11 bases sitting between them. CDR3 length: 14 amino acids. Germline V gives CDR1 SGHRS, CDR2 YFSETQ. The CDR3 sequence is CASSLTGSSTEAFF. In DNA, the CDR3 is TGCGCCAGCAGCTTGACAGGGTCCAGCACTGAAGCTTTCTTT.

This clonotype was recorded many times. This chain joins TRBV3-1 and TRBJ1-1; possible D gene TRBD1, 5 bases. The V gene lost 7 bases and the J gene lost 8 bases, with 17 bases spanning the gap. Germline V gene data show CDR1 as LGHDT and CDR2 as YNNKEL (reference sequence). The CDR3 runs to 13 residues. The DNA of the CDR3 is TGTGCCAGCATCTCCCAGGGAGGGCAAGAAGCTTTCTTT. This gives the protein CASISQGGQEAFF.

Notes on this clonotype: This may be a read error: a much more frequent sequence differs by one nucleotide. The rearrangement uses TRBV6-2 or TRBV6-3 and TRBJ2-7; perhaps TRBD1 as D (5 bases). This CDR3 is built from 16 residues. The V gene lost 6 bases and the J gene lost 0 bases, with 18 bases spanning the gap. Per the germline V gene, CDR1 is MNHEY and CDR2 is SVGEGT. The CDR3 sequence is CASSTNRTQTSYEQYF. DNA of the CDR3: TGTGCCAGCAGCACAAACAGGACCCAAACCTCCTACGAGCAGTACTTC.

Remarks on this clonotype: The junction departs from the called germline gene at one end, perhaps through a read error. The chain carries TRBV7-9 and TRBJ2-6; a possible D gene is TRBD2 (6 bases). The CDR3 runs to 14 residues. The germline CDR1 and CDR2 sequences are SEHNR and FQNEAQ (reference sequence). The CDR3 loop reads CASSLDGGAYVLTF. The CDR3 DNA follows: TGTGCCAGCAGCTTAGACGGCGGGGCCTACGTCCTGACTTTC.

The genes are TRBV29-1 and TRBJ2-2; possibly TRBD1 for D (6 bases). The germline V and J ends were trimmed by 5 bases and 8 bases, with 18 bases remaining between them. Per germline, CDR1 SQVTM and CDR2 ANQGSEA. The CDR3 extends over 14 amino acids. The CDR3 DNA reads as TGCAGCGTTTCCGGGACAACTTTGCGGGGGGAGCTGTTTTTT. Amino acids: CSVSGTTLRGELFF.

This clonotype showed up just a few times. The V call is TRBV29-1, the J call TRBJ1-1, with a tentative D call TRBD1 (6 bases). The CDR3 is 11 residues long. The germline V and J ends were trimmed by 6 bases and 5 bases, with 10 bases remaining between them. CDR1 SQVTM and CDR2 ANQGSEA come from the germline V gene. In nucleotides, the CDR3 is TGCAGCGTGCACAGGGTAACTGAAGCTTTCTTT. Its translation: CSVHRVTEAFF. The whole variable domain, remainder taken from reference TRBV29-1 and TRBJ1-1, is SAVISQKPSRDICQRGTSLTIQCQVDSQVTMMFWYRQQPGQSLTLIATANQGSEATYESGFVIDKFPISRPNLTFSTLTVSNMSPEDSSIYLCSVHRVTEAFFGQGTRLTVV.

This clonotype has at least ten counts. The chain links TRBV27 to TRBJ2-7; D may be TRBD1 (6 bases). The DNA end is a closer match to TRBJ2-3, so the J assignment may be wrong. Germline V lookup: CDR1 MNHEY, CDR2 SMNVEV (reference sequence). This CDR3 has 15 residues. Here the CDR3 reads CASSLTPGAIDTQYF. DNA of the CDR3: TGTGCCAGCAGTTTAACCCCAGGGGCGATAGATACGCAGTATTTT.

The genes are TRBV4-1 and TRBJ2-5; the D gene is possibly TRBD2 (6 bases). Germline CDR1 is MGHRA and CDR2 is YSYEKL. The CDR3 sequence is 15 residues long. V was pared by 4 bases and J by 1 base, with 13 bases between. CDR3 region: CASSPNGGGQETQYF. For the CDR3, the DNA is TGCGCCAGCAGCCCTAACGGGGGAGGCCAAGAGACCCAGTACTTC.

The chain recombines TRBV11-1 with TRBJ1-1; D gene ambiguous. CDR3 length: 13 amino acids. Trimming cost V 5 bases and J 9 bases, with 16 bases left between them. CDR1 SGHAT and CDR2 FQDESV come from the germline V gene (reference sequence). The chain's CDR3 is CASSQGTIPQAFF. The CDR3 nucleotides are TGTGCCAGCAGCCAAGGTACAATCCCCCAAGCTTTCTTT. Filled out from reference TRBV11-1 and TRBJ1-1, the complete variable domain reads EAEVAQSPRYKITEKSQAVAFWCDPISGHATLYWYRQILGQGPELLVQFQDESVVDDSQLPKDRFSAERLKGVDSTLKIQPAELGDSAMYLCASSQGTIPQAFFGQGTRLTVV.

A note on this clonotype: A much larger clone sits a single nucleotide away, making a read error possible. The J gene is TRBJ2-3, the V gene TRBV7-3, with 10 bases lining up with TRBD1. Germline CDR1 SGHTA, CDR2 FQGTGA. The J segment lost 4 bases and the V segment lost 5 bases, leaving 6 bases of the junction unmatched. The CDR3 covers 15 residues. In DNA, the CDR3 is TGTGCCAGCAGCATCGGGACAGGGGCCGCAGATACGCAGTATTTT. It yields the protein CASSIGTGAADTQYF.

The sample holds a few counts of this clonotype. The rearrangement links TRBV14 to TRBJ1-2; TRBD1 matches 8 bases. The CDR3 contains 14 residues. V was clipped by 4 bases and J by 8 bases; unmatched bases: 9. Germline CDR1 reads SGHDN; CDR2 reads FVKESK. CDR3 residues: CASSPDRGMGGYTF. The DNA for the CDR3 is TGTGCCAGCAGCCCTGACAGGGGAATGGGAGGCTACACCTTC. The full variable domain, completed using reference TRBV14 and TRBJ1-2, is EAGVTQFPSHSVIEKGQTVTLRCDPISGHDNLYWYRRVMGKEIKFLLHFVKESKQDESGMPNNRFLAERTGGTYSTLKVQPAELEDSGVYFCASSPDRGMGGYTFGSGTRLTVV.

This clonotype was detected only a few times. It is likely a read error, because the conserved phenylalanine at the end of the CDR3 is missing. The chain links TRBV9 to TRBJ2-1; D ambiguous. The CDR3 is 14 amino acids. Trimming took off 0 bases at V and 5 bases at J, with 9 bases between the two ends. Germline-derived CDR1 and CDR2 are SGDLS and YYNGEE. The CDR3 here is CASSVDRADNEQFL. In DNA form, the CDR3 reads TGTGCCAGCAGCGTAGATAGGGCCGACAATGAGCAGTTCTTA.

This clonotype was counted many times. V is TRBV12-3 or TRBV12-4 and J is TRBJ1-5; tentatively, D is TRBD1 (6 bases). V lost 0 bases and J 7 bases, leaving 13 bases between the germline ends. The CDR3 runs to 15 residues. The chain's CDR3 is CASSLAGGASQPQHF. The CDR3 nucleotides read TGTGCCAGCAGTTTAGCAGGGGGAGCATCCCAGCCCCAGCATTTT.

This clonotype appeared many times. CDR3: CASSILGTDGYTF. The CDR3 DNA is TGTGCCAGCAGTATACTGGGGACCGATGGCTACACCTTC. This chain links TRBV2 with TRBJ1-2; TRBD1 might be the D (5 bases). The germline V and J ends were trimmed by 5 bases and 6 bases, with 13 bases remaining between them. The germline V gene encodes CDR1 SNHLY and CDR2 FYNNEI. The CDR3 length is 13 residues.

This clonotype was counted ten times or more. This sequence joins TRBV6-2 or TRBV6-3 and TRBJ2-2; D is possibly TRBD1 or TRBD2 (5 bases each). V was cut by 0 bases and J by 2 bases, with 16 bases left in between. The length of the CDR3 is 18 residues. In germline, CDR1 is MNHEY, CDR2 SVGEGT. The CDR3 coding sequence is TGTGCCAGCAGTTACTCGATGAGAGGGGCCATCAACACCGGGGAGCTGTTTTTT. Its translation is CASSYSMRGAINTGELFF.

The chain uses TRBV5-1 and TRBJ2-3, with D possibly matching TRBD1 (7 bases). Germline V gene data show CDR1 as SGHRS and CDR2 as YFSETQ. V lost 4 bases and J 3 bases, leaving 15 bases between the germline ends. There are 15 residues in the CDR3. The CDR3 loop reads CASSLKTGTTDTQYF. For the CDR3, the DNA is TGCGCCAGCAGCCTAAAGACAGGGACTACAGATACGCAGTATTTT. The variable domain in full, with the rest retrieved from reference TRBV5-1 and TRBJ2-3, is KAGVTQTPRYLIKTRGQQVTLSCSPISGHRSVSWYQQTPGQGLQFLFEYFSETQRNKGNFPGRFSGRQFSNSRSEMNVSTLELGDSALYLCASSLKTGTTDTQYFGPGTRLTVL.